These 28 T cell receptor beta chains originate from one sample sequenced in a study of OX40 agonist ivuxolimab in advanced cancers. The table came from immunoSEQ multiplex PCR; TCRdb's copy has only in-frame clones and leaves some out. Of 55,000 to 75,000 clones listed, roughly 80% are singletons. The sample was CD4+ or CD8+ T cells sorted from blood, taken in a trial of the OX40 agonist ivuxolimab. These receptors were collected from an adult with an advanced solid tumor such as melanoma, head and neck, liver or kidney cancer.

The genes are TRBV18 and TRBJ1-5; 7 bases match TRBD1. The ends lost 0 bases at V and 7 bases at J; junction bases unmatched: 6. The germline V gene encodes CDR1 KGHSH and CDR2 LQKENI. This CDR3 is 15 amino acids long. The CDR3 spells CASSPPGGGWQPQHF. CDR3 sequence (DNA): TGTGCCAGCTCACCACCAGGGGGCGGTTGGCAGCCCCAGCATTTT.

The rearrangement joins TRBV9 to TRBJ2-3; TRBD1 matches 8 bases. Germline CDR1 reads SGDLS; CDR2 reads YYNGEE. The V gene end was trimmed by 4 bases and the J gene end by 6 bases; junction bases not matched to a gene: 4. This CDR3 is 13 amino acids long. Here the CDR3 reads CASSPRTGDTQYF. The DNA for the CDR3 is TGTGCCAGCAGCCCGCGGACAGGGGATACGCAGTATTTT.

The rearrangement links TRBV4-1 to TRBJ2-2; D perhaps matches TRBD2 (5 bases). Germline-derived CDR1 and CDR2 are MGHRA and YSYEKL. This CDR3 contains 15 residues. The ends were cut back, 0 bases at V and 7 bases at J, with 12 bases in the middle. Written as DNA, the CDR3 is TGCGCCAGCAGCCAAGAGACGGGGTGGGTCGGGGAGCTGTTTTTT. The encoded protein is CASSQETGWVGELFF.

This chain links TRBV5-1 with TRBJ1-2; no definite D call. The CDR3 has 15 residues. Deletions cut 0 bases from V and 2 bases from J, with 11 bases between. The germline gives CDR1 SGHRS, CDR2 YFSETQ. CDR3 sequence reads: CASSLVLGMNYGYTF. Here the CDR3 DNA reads TGCGCCAGCAGCTTGGTTCTGGGCATGAACTATGGCTACACCTTC.

The genes are TRBV27 and TRBJ1-5; D unresolved. V dropped 1 base and J dropped 0 bases, with 7 bases sitting between them. Germline V CDR1 and CDR2: MNHEY, SMNVEV (reference sequence). This CDR3 spans 15 amino acids. The CDR3 sequence: CASSLYGISNQPQHF. As DNA, the CDR3 is TGTGCCAGCAGTTTATATGGAATTAGCAATCAGCCCCAGCATTTT.

This chain links TRBV27 with TRBJ2-5; D possibly matches TRBD1 or TRBD2 (5 bases each). The CDR3 contains 14 residues. Per germline, CDR1 MNHEY and CDR2 SMNVEV (reference sequence). V dropped 5 bases and J dropped 9 bases, with 19 bases sitting between them. The CDR3 loop is CASSPPGPLLAQYF. For the CDR3, the DNA is TGTGCCAGCAGTCCACCGGGACCCTTGTTGGCCCAGTACTTC.

J is TRBJ2-5 and V is TRBV5-6, with TRBD1 as a possible D gene (6 bases). Germline V gives CDR1 SGHDT, CDR2 YYEEEE. The CDR3 extends over 13 amino acids. The V and J ends lost 4 bases and 7 bases respectively, with 14 bases between them. CDR3 sequence: CASSRQEPGTQYF. CDR3 coding DNA: TGTGCCAGCAGCCGACAGGAGCCCGGGACCCAGTACTTC.

Here the CDR3 reads CASSPGDSYTQYF. CDR3 in DNA: TGTGCCAGCTCACCAGGGGACTCGTATACGCAGTATTTT. V is TRBV18 and J is TRBJ2-3; D perhaps matches TRBD2 (6 bases). Trimming stripped 2 bases from V and 7 bases from J, with 10 bases between. This CDR3 has 13 amino acids. The germline CDR1 and CDR2 sequences are KGHSH and LQKENI.

This clone was counted only a few times. The genes are TRBV5-6 and TRBJ1-5, with D perhaps matching TRBD1 (6 bases). The germline V and J ends were trimmed by 2 bases and 4 bases, with 16 bases remaining between them. The V gene's germline CDR1 is SGHDT and CDR2 YYEEEE. The CDR3 runs to 16 residues. The CDR3 loop is CASSLLGRGGNQPQHF. For the CDR3, the DNA is TGTGCCAGCAGCTTACTTGGCAGGGGAGGGAATCAGCCCCAGCATTTT. Complete variable domain (other parts from reference TRBV5-6 and TRBJ1-5): DAGVTQSPTHLIKTRGQQVTLRCSPKSGHDTVSWYQQALGQGPQFIFQYYEEEERQRGNFPDRFSGHQFPNYSSELNVNALLLGDSALYLCASSLLGRGGNQPQHFGDGTRLSIL.

The CDR3 DNA sequence: TGTGCCAGCGTTCTGGGCCAGCAGACTTGGGAGACCCAGTACTTC. The encoded protein is CASVLGQQTWETQYF. V is TRBV6-1 and J is TRBJ2-5; D remains ambiguous. The CDR3 covers 15 residues. V was pared by 8 bases and J by 5 bases, with 21 bases between. The germline V gene encodes CDR1 MNHNS and CDR2 SASEGT.

The chain uses TRBV2 and TRBJ2-5; D gene uncertain. Germline CDR1 reads SNHLY; CDR2 reads FYNNEI. Trimming removed 3 bases at V and 5 bases at J, with 10 bases between. The CDR3 is 13 amino acids. The CDR3 spells CASSEWVVETQYF. CDR3 nucleotide sequence: TGTGCCAGCAGTGAGTGGGTAGTCGAGACCCAGTACTTC.

V is TRBV2 and J is TRBJ1-5, with D hard to call. V was pared by 2 bases and J by 0 bases, with 11 bases between. Germline CDR1 reads SNHLY; CDR2 reads FYNNEI. The CDR3 has 16 amino acids. The CDR3 DNA sequence: TGTGCCAGCAGTGAAACCGTCACGTATAGCAATCAGCCCCAGCATTTT. Its translation: CASSETVTYSNQPQHF.

In regard to this clone: Distinct nucleotide sequences in the sample also encode this CDR3. The genes are TRBV18 and TRBJ1-5; D is unresolved. The V end lost 2 bases, the J end lost 5 bases, and 7 bases lay between the germline ends. This CDR3 has 13 amino acids. CDR1 KGHSH and CDR2 LQKENI come from the germline V gene. As DNA, the CDR3 is TGTGCCAGCTCACCAGGGAGAGATCAGCCCCAGCATTTT. Translating gives CASSPGRDQPQHF.

This sequence joins TRBV5-8 and TRBJ1-2; D may be TRBD1 (6 bases). Germline values: CDR1 SGHTS, CDR2 YDEGEE. The CDR3 has 15 amino acids. V dropped 1 base and J dropped 7 bases, with 17 bases sitting between them. The CDR3 bases are TGTGCCAGCAGCTTGTTTACGGGGACACTTTCTGGCTACACCTTC. Translation: CASSLFTGTLSGYTF.

The V call is TRBV7-9, the J call TRBJ2-3; TRBD2 is a possible D gene (5 bases). CDR1 is SEHNR, CDR2 FQNEAQ, per germline (reference sequence). V gave up 3 bases and J gave up 4 bases, with 17 bases separating them. The CDR3 has 16 residues. The CDR3 is CASSLPALVVSDTQYF. In nucleotides, the CDR3 is TGTGCCAGCAGCTTGCCAGCACTAGTGGTATCAGATACGCAGTATTTT.

The chain couples TRBV15 to TRBJ2-7; 7 nucleotides line up with TRBD1. The junction had 18 bases not matched to a gene; V was cut back by 2 bases and J by 5 bases. Germline V lookup: CDR1 LNHNV, CDR2 YYDKDF (reference sequence). The CDR3 spans 18 residues. CDR3: CATSRHNRQNRQGDEQYF. In DNA form, the CDR3 reads TGTGCCACCAGCAGACACAACCGGCAAAACCGACAGGGCGACGAGCAGTACTTC.

V gene TRBV6-5 combines with J gene TRBJ1-2, with D possibly matching TRBD1 (5 bases). V lost 6 bases and J 2 bases, leaving 10 bases between the germline ends. The CDR3 is 13 residues long. The germline CDR1 and CDR2 sequences are MNHEY and SVGAGI. This CDR3 is CASSLDRNYGYTF. CDR3 in DNA: TGTGCCAGCAGCCTTGACAGAAACTATGGCTACACCTTC.

This sequence joins TRBV7-8 and TRBJ2-2; no clear D gene. V was cut by 1 base and J by 6 bases, with 12 bases left in between. CDR3 length: 15 residues. The germline CDR1 and CDR2 sequences are SGHVS and FQNEAQ. CDR3 DNA: TGTGCCAGCAGCTTAGACTATTCAATCCCCGGGGAGCTGTTTTTT. This codes for CASSLDYSIPGELFF.

The rearrangement links TRBV5-1 to TRBJ2-7; D gene uncertain. Trimming cost V 0 bases and J 5 bases, with 15 bases left between them. CDR1 is SGHRS and CDR2 is YFSETQ in the germline V gene. The CDR3 spans 15 residues. CDR3 sequence: CASSLAAGRKHEQYF. Here the CDR3 DNA reads TGCGCCAGCAGCTTGGCGGCTGGAAGAAAGCACGAGCAGTACTTC.

The CDR3, as DNA: TGTGCCAGCAGCCAGTCCCGGGACAGGACCGGGGAGCTGTTTTTT. Its translation is CASSQSRDRTGELFF. The rearrangement uses TRBV7-3 and TRBJ2-2; 8 nucleotides match TRBD1. The J segment lost 5 bases and the V segment lost 5 bases, leaving 7 bases of the junction unmatched. Germline lookup yields CDR1 SGHTA and CDR2 FQGTGA. The CDR3 is 15 amino acids.

This clone turned up a few times. The chain joins TRBV5-4 to TRBJ2-7; D gene unclear. Germline CDR1 reads SGHNT; CDR2 reads YYREEE (reference sequence). Between the trimmed V and J ends, which lost 4 bases and 2 bases, there was a span of 13 bases. The CDR3 is 14 residues long. The DNA for the CDR3 is TGTGCCAGCAGCGACAAGACCGGTACCTACGAGCAGTACTTC. Its protein product is CASSDKTGTYEQYF.

The chain couples TRBV9 to TRBJ2-2; possible D gene TRBD2, 6 bases. V gave up 3 bases and J gave up 6 bases, with 12 bases separating them. The CDR3 sequence is 14 residues long. The germline V gene has CDR1 SGDLS and CDR2 YYNGEE. CDR3 sequence (DNA): TGTGCCAGCAGCGGCCGGGAGAGGGCCGGGGAGCTGTTTTTT. It specifies CASSGRERAGELFF.

Relative to its sample, this clone is medium-sized. Other DNA variants within this sample encode the same CDR3. The chain has TRBV6-5 and TRBJ1-1, with D unresolved. This CDR3 has 15 amino acids. Trimming cost V 0 bases and J 1 base, with 9 bases left between them. Germline CDR1 and CDR2: MNHEY and SVGAGI. The CDR3 sequence: CASSYSSSSNTEAFF. CDR3 bases: TGTGCCAGCAGTTACTCATCCAGTTCGAACACTGAAGCTTTCTTT.

The chain links TRBV5-6 to TRBJ1-2; 10 bases are shared with TRBD1. Germline V CDR1 and CDR2: SGHDT, YYEEEE. V dropped 4 bases and J dropped 6; count of bases not matched to a gene: 9. The length of the CDR3 is 15 residues. Here the CDR3 reads CASSTRQGARDGYTF. The DNA for the CDR3 is TGTGCCAGCAGCACTAGACAGGGGGCGCGGGATGGCTACACCTTC.

This chain uses TRBV6-1 with TRBJ1-1; no clear D. Trimming took off 4 bases at V and 6 bases at J, with 9 bases between the two ends. From germline, CDR1 is MNHNS and CDR2 SASEGT. This CDR3 spans 12 amino acids. The CDR3 sequence: CASSAGQSEAFF. The CDR3 DNA sequence: TGTGCCAGCAGTGCGGGCCAGTCTGAAGCTTTCTTT.

The chain carries TRBV7-8 and TRBJ2-7; TRBD2 matches 13 bases. J was trimmed by 0 bases and V by 4 bases; bases with no gene match: 0. The germline V gene has CDR1 SGHVS and CDR2 FQNEAQ. The CDR3 length is 15 residues. Here the CDR3 reads CASSWTSGSSYEQYF. The CDR3 DNA sequence: TGTGCCAGCAGCTGGACTAGCGGGAGCTCCTACGAGCAGTACTTC.

The rearrangement joins TRBV2 to TRBJ2-7; TRBD2 might be the D (6 bases). This CDR3 has 12 residues. Deletions cut 7 bases from V and 6 bases from J, with 13 bases between. Germline V lookup: CDR1 SNHLY, CDR2 FYNNEI. DNA for the CDR3: TGTGCCAGCAACCCGCCAGCGGGCGAGCAGTACTTC. It codes for CASNPPAGEQYF.

The CDR3 coding sequence is TGTGCCAGCAGCTTAATTGGTGCGGGATACTACAATGAGCAGTTCTTC. It yields the protein CASSLIGAGYYNEQFF. The chain links TRBV11-2 to TRBJ2-1, with a possible D match to TRBD2 (6 bases). The CDR3 contains 16 residues. Trimming took off 2 bases at V and 3 bases at J, with 14 bases between the two ends. The V gene's germline CDR1 is SGHAT and CDR2 FQNNGV.